Described below is a single TCR beta chain sequence and its context. This record comes from a study of monozygotic twins with inflammatory bowel disease. TCR libraries were prepared from approximately 4,000 ng total RNA each. TCRdb reprocessed the 5' RACE reads and reports one entry per CDR3 protein, with no DNA. The sample totals around 380,000 distinct CDR3 sequences. This CDR3 is built from 17 residues. Looked up from germline, CDR1 is PRHDT and CDR2 is FYEKMQ (reference sequence). This clonotype was obtained from a human donor with ulcerative colitis or Crohn's disease, or a healthy co-twin of an affected twin (not recorded which). The chain recombines TRBV13 with TRBJ2-7; no DNA is available, so the TRBD2 call from TCRdb remains unchecked. Material: blood. The CDR3 loop reads CASSLGAGGPNKYEQYF.